The 11 T cell receptor beta chains given below trace back to one sample, sequenced in a study of blood T cells in healthy people across ages. Combining a sample-barcoded 5' primer with a J-beta primer mix, a second PCR ran for roughly 6 to 11 cycles. From the 5' RACE reads, TCRdb called clonotypes with MiXCR, one entry per CDR3 protein. The sample has under 1,000,000 distinct CDR3 sequences, about half seen once. Sequenced: blood. All receptors come from a man aged 80 or over in good health.

The V and J genes are TRBV25-1 and TRBJ1-1; TRBD1 aligns across 9 bases. The CDR3 runs 16 residues. V lost 6 bases to trimming and J lost 0 bases; unmatched junction nucleotides: 8. Looked up from germline, CDR1 is MGHDK and CDR2 is SYGVNS. In DNA form, the CDR3 reads TGTGCCAGCAGGAAACCGGGACAGGGTGTGAACACTGAAGCTTTCTTT. Encoded protein: CASRKPGQGVNTEAFF.

The chain carries TRBV24-1 and TRBJ2-5; D is possibly TRBD1 (7 bases). Germline values: CDR1 KGHDR, CDR2 SFDVKD. This CDR3 region has 14 residues. V lost 7 bases to trimming and J lost 11 bases, with 22 bases between them. CDR3 in amino acids: CATRDRSGGNEQYF. CDR3 bases: TGTGCCACCAGGGATAGATCAGGGGGGAATGAGCAGTACTTC.

This clonotype was picked up many times. The chain links TRBV6-4 to TRBJ2-7; D remains ambiguous. This CDR3 region has 16 residues. Germline loops: CDR1 MRHNA, CDR2 SNTAGT. V lost 0 bases to trimming and J lost 3 bases, with 15 bases between them. The CDR3 protein is CASSDSTTGIVYEQYF. The CDR3, as DNA: TGTGCCAGCAGTGACTCTACGACTGGAATAGTCTACGAGCAGTACTTC.

The gene calls are TRBV30 and TRBJ1-1, with a possible D match to TRBD1 (5 bases). The CDR3 runs 15 residues. Looked up from germline, CDR1 is GTSNPN and CDR2 is SVGIG (reference sequence). Trimming cost V 1 base and J 5 bases, with 17 bases left between them. Here the CDR3 reads CAWSAKGRGKTEAFF. Here the CDR3 DNA reads TGTGCCTGGAGTGCGAAGGGAAGGGGAAAGACTGAAGCTTTCTTT. The whole variable domain, remainder taken from reference TRBV30 and TRBJ1-1, is SQTIHQWPATLVQPVGSPLSLECTVEGTSNPNLYWYRQAAGRGLQLLFYSVGIGQISSEVPQNLSASRPQDRQFILSSKKLLLSDSGFYLCAWSAKGRGKTEAFFGQGTRLTVV.

Points on this clonotype: This could be a read error, since a much larger clone is one nucleotide away. The chain links TRBV20-1 to TRBJ2-1; the D gene is possibly TRBD1 (5 bases). V was clipped by 6 bases and J by 2 bases, with 14 bases between them. The CDR3 runs 14 residues. Germline V gives CDR1 DFQATT, CDR2 SNEGSKA (reference sequence). The CDR3 DNA sequence: TGCAGTGCAATTTTAGGGGCTCCCTACAATGAGCAGTTCTTC. This gives the protein CSAILGAPYNEQFF.

This clonotype was recorded only once. The gene calls are TRBV20-1 and TRBJ2-4; 8 nucleotides line up with TRBD1. Trimming took 5 bases from V and 0 from J; bases not matched to a gene: 3. Germline CDR1 reads DFQATT; CDR2 reads SNEGSKA (reference sequence). This CDR3 comprises 14 residues. The CDR3 sequence is CSAPGGSAKNIQYF. The CDR3 DNA reads as TGCAGTGCTCCAGGGGGCTCAGCCAAAAACATTCAGTACTTC.

This chain uses TRBV7-8 with TRBJ2-5, with D possibly being TRBD2 (6 bases). The CDR3 runs to 13 residues. Germline lookup yields CDR1 SGHVS and CDR2 FQNEAQ. V dropped 1 base and J dropped 3 bases, with 6 bases sitting between them. CDR3: CASSLEREETQYF. CDR3 in DNA: TGTGCCAGCAGCTTAGAGCGGGAAGAGACCCAGTACTTC.

For this clonotype: Sequence at one end of the junction differs from germline and may be a read error. The J gene is TRBJ2-3, the V gene TRBV28; the D gene is possibly TRBD1 (6 bases). The CDR3 consists of 13 residues. Germline V lookup: CDR1 MDHEN, CDR2 SYDVKM. The CDR3 loop reads CASITPGVDTRYF. The CDR3 region has the DNA TGTGCCAGCATAACGCCAGGGGTTGATACGCGGTATTTT.

This clonotype was counted ten times or more. V gene TRBV2 combines with J gene TRBJ2-7; D is possibly TRBD1 (6 bases). Trimming shortened V by 0 bases and J by 6 bases, and 12 bases separated the two germline ends. Germline-derived CDR1 and CDR2 are SNHLY and FYNNEI. The CDR3 totals 14 residues. For the CDR3, the DNA is TGTGCCAGCAGTGAAGCCAGGGGAGTTCGCGAGCAGTACTTC. Its translation: CASSEARGVREQYF. Filled out from reference TRBV2 and TRBJ2-7, the complete variable domain reads EPEVTQTPSHQVTQMGQEVILRCVPISNHLYFYWYRQILGQKVEFLVSFYNNEISEKSEIFDDQFSVERPDGSNFTLKIRSTKLEDSAMYFCASSEARGVREQYFGPGTRLTVT.

The chain employs TRBV25-1 and TRBJ2-7, with 15 bases identical to TRBD2. The CDR3 totals 15 residues. V lost 11 bases and J lost 0; bases outside the gene matches: 5. Germline V gene sequence: CDR1 MGHDK, CDR2 SYGVNS. Here the CDR3 reads CARTSGRAVSYEQYF. CDR3 DNA: TGTGCCCGGACTAGCGGGAGGGCCGTCTCCTACGAGCAGTACTTC.

The chain employs TRBV5-1 and TRBJ2-2; D perhaps matches TRBD2 (5 bases). V was cut by 5 bases and J by 3 bases, with 14 bases left in between. The length of the CDR3 is 15 residues. CDR1 is SGHRS and CDR2 is YFSETQ in the germline V gene. CDR3 sequence: CASRQEGTDTGELFF. CDR3 bases: TGCGCCAGCAGACAAGAGGGAACCGACACCGGGGAGCTGTTTTTT.